This TCR beta chain stems from a study of T cells in Graves' hyperthyroidism and ophthalmopathy. The CDR3 runs to 14 residues. Germline V gene data show CDR1 as DFQATT and CDR2 as SNEGSKA (reference sequence). The V gene end was trimmed by 2 bases and the J gene end by 6 bases; junction bases not matched to a gene: 2. Hyperthyroidism was newly diagnosed in patients aged 18 to 65 (duration under 2 months). It was uncontrolled infection, other autoimmune disease, pregnancy or lactation that excluded patients. Study-wide results and caveats: Blood also contained most expanded thyroid clonotypes above 0.001.

RNA transcripts yielded amplified TCR beta CDR3 regions. When the TCR CDR3 underwent first-round RT-PCR, the HTBI primer set was used. Each CDR3 protein is one row after TCRdb ran MiXCR on the multiplex PCR reads. The top ten clones hold approximately 10% of a sample with hundreds of thousands of distinct CDR3 sequences, 11% to 15% of them seen once. This clonotype was counted many times. As yet, its antigen is unknown. Sequencing used blood. This receptor was taken from a young woman with Graves' hyperthyroidism. The chain carries TRBV20-1 and TRBJ2-1, with 12 bases aligning to TRBD2. The CDR3 loop reads CSARSSGRGNEQFF. The CDR3 DNA reads TGCAGTGCTAGATCTAGCGGGAGGGGCAATGAGCAGTTCTTC.